This TCR beta chain appears in the sequencing data of a study of technical replicates of blood from a few donors. The V gene's germline CDR1 is MNHEY and CDR2 SMNVEV (reference sequence). The CDR3 spans 14 residues. The V end was cut by 4 bases, the J end by 7 bases, with 13 bases between. Measured with immunoSEQ multiplex PCR; TCRdb has only the in-frame clones, and not every one. Counted here are tens of thousands of clones, about 86% occurring once; the ten biggest clones make up under 6.5%. V and J are TRBV27 and TRBJ1-4, with D possibly TRBD1 on 6 matching bases. This TCR derives from a human donor in good health. Some clones in this sample may be carry-over from other donors' samples. The specimen was PBMCs. The CDR3 loop is CASSYQGSGEKLFF. Written as DNA, the CDR3 is TGTGCCAGCAGTTACCAGGGGAGTGGTGAAAAACTGTTTTTT.